Included here is one T cell receptor beta chain sequence, with context. The source of the sample is a study of blood T cell repertoires in COVID-19. Study-level background: Sources were T cells, B-cell-depleted T cells, or PBMCs; the material itself was cDNA or gDNA.

Individuals aged about 18 to 89 years were recruited from 24 US areas. Cohort 3 donors were reported recovered after two negative PCRs, clearance, or symptom resolution. Authors' processing steps: By means of reference gene primer amplification, nucleated cell counts were estimated. TCRdb's copy holds only in-frame clones and misses some; the assay was immunoSEQ multiplex PCR. Clone size and V and J calls were adopted from that table, with D and trimming inferred from the DNA. The data show 330,000 or so clones, with more than 85% seen just once and less than 20% held by the top ten. V was pared by 1 base and J by 4 bases, with 9 bases between. This CDR3 region has 13 residues. CDR1 and CDR2 from the germline V gene are SGHRS and YFSETQ.

The chain combines TRBV5-1 with TRBJ2-7, with D hard to call. The origin of this receptor is a woman in her twenties or thirties who had recovered from COVID-19. The sequencing sample was made of PBMCs or T cells enriched from blood (not recorded which). The CDR3 nucleotides are TGCGCCAGCAGCTTGCCAGAAAGTTACGAGCAGTACTTC. Protein product: CASSLPESYEQYF. Variable domain in full (rest from reference TRBV5-1 and TRBJ2-7): KAGVTQTPRYLIKTRGQQVTLSCSPISGHRSVSWYQQTPGQGLQFLFEYFSETQRNKGNFPGRFSGRQFSNSRSEMNVSTLELGDSALYLCASSLPESYEQYFGPGTRLTVT.